What follows are 32 T cell receptor beta chains derived from one specimen sequenced in a study of blood T cell repertoires in COVID-19. Data came from immunoSEQ multiplex PCR; TCRdb stores just in-frame clones and leaves some out. In the table there are hundreds of thousands of clones, 80% to 90% of which are singletons. Sequencing input: PBMCs or T cells enriched from blood (not recorded which). The receptors were gathered from a woman in her late teens or twenties who had recovered from COVID-19.

This clone was seen a few times. The chain carries TRBV15 and TRBJ1-6; TRBD1 might be the D (5 bases). The CDR3 is 14 residues long. V was trimmed by 5 bases and J by 7 bases, leaving 12 bases between them. Germline V gives CDR1 LNHNV, CDR2 YYDKDF (reference sequence). The CDR3 DNA follows: TGTGCCACCAGCTTTCCCTCAGGGAATTCACCCCTCCACTTT. Translating gives CATSFPSGNSPLHF.

J is TRBJ1-4 and V is TRBV27; TRBD1 matches 8 bases. Trimming removed 4 bases from V and 7 bases from J; junction bases left unmatched: 5. The germline V gene has CDR1 MNHEY and CDR2 SMNVEV (reference sequence). This CDR3 has 14 residues. The CDR3 nucleotides read TGTGCCAGCAGTTCCCAGGGGGCGGTTGAAAAACTGTTTTTT. Residues: CASSSQGAVEKLFF.

This chain joins TRBV6-5 and TRBJ1-2; 8 bases map to TRBD1. The CDR3 length is 15 residues. CDR1 and CDR2 (germline): MNHEY, SVGAGI. Trimming at V came to 2 bases and at J to 4 bases, leaving 6 bases not matched to a gene. The CDR3 spells CASSYGAGGLYGYTF. CDR3 in DNA: TGTGCCAGCAGTTACGGGGCAGGGGGCCTCTATGGCTACACCTTC.

Turning to this clone: Other DNA variants within this sample encode the same CDR3. The chain employs TRBV7-9 and TRBJ1-2; D is ambiguous. V was pared by 4 bases and J by 1 base, with 4 bases between. CDR1 and CDR2 from the germline V gene are SEHNR and FQNEAQ (reference sequence). The CDR3 has 12 residues. Written as DNA, the CDR3 is TGTGCCAGCAGCTCGGGTAACTATGGCTACACCTTC. It specifies CASSSGNYGYTF.

The chain joins TRBV11-1 to TRBJ2-3, with 7 bases aligning to TRBD1. The CDR3 extends over 14 amino acids. V lost 5 bases, J lost 4 bases, and 6 bases stayed unmatched. CDR1 and CDR2 (germline): SGHAT, FQDESV (reference sequence). Here the CDR3 reads CASSPRTGPDTQYF. The DNA of the CDR3 is TGTGCCAGCAGCCCGAGGACAGGCCCAGATACGCAGTATTTT.

This clone has a handful of counts. The V call is TRBV9, the J call TRBJ2-2; D gene uncertain. Germline V gene lookup returns CDR1 SGDLS and CDR2 YYNGEE. The CDR3 covers 12 residues. V lost 3 bases to trimming and J lost 7 bases, with 7 bases between them. The CDR3 reads CASSAGVGELFF. The CDR3, as DNA: TGTGCCAGCAGCGCCGGAGTCGGGGAGCTGTTTTTT.

The chain uses TRBV18 and TRBJ1-4; 8 nucleotides line up with TRBD1. This CDR3 is built from 18 residues. The V gene's germline CDR1 is KGHSH and CDR2 LQKENI. V was pared by 3 bases and J by 1 base, with 10 bases of the junction left unmatched. Here the CDR3 DNA reads TGTGCCAGCTCACCCCCTTCCGGGACAGGAGAAACTAATGAAAAACTGTTTTTT. It is translated as CASSPPSGTGETNEKLFF. The whole variable domain, remainder taken from reference TRBV18 and TRBJ1-4, is NAGVMQNPRHLVRRRGQEARLRCSPMKGHSHVYWYRQLPEEGLKFMVYLQKENIIDESGMPKERFSAEFPKEGPSILRIQQVVRGDSAAYFCASSPPSGTGETNEKLFFGSGTQLSVL.

The chain links TRBV7-2 to TRBJ2-7; 9 bases match TRBD2. V shed 1 base and J 1 base; nucleotides not matched to a gene: 2. The CDR3 has 15 residues. Germline CDR1 SGHTA, CDR2 FQGNSA. This CDR3 reads CASSLDAGGSYEQYF. CDR3 DNA: TGTGCCAGCAGCTTAGATGCGGGGGGGTCCTACGAGCAGTACTTC.

The rearrangement uses TRBV7-9 and TRBJ1-2; D is undetermined. V lost 4 bases and J lost 6, with 6 bases in between. Germline CDR1 and CDR2: SEHNR and FQNEAQ (reference sequence). This CDR3 region has 11 residues. As DNA, the CDR3 is TGTGCCAGCAGCTCCCAGGATGGCTACACCTTC. Translated, it gives CASSSQDGYTF. The full variable domain, rest sourced from reference TRBV7-9 and TRBJ1-2, is DTGVSQNPRHKITKRGQNVTFRCDPISEHNRLYWYRQTLGQGPEFLTYFQNEAQLEKSRLLSDRFSAERPKGSFSTLEIQRTEQGDSAMYLCASSSQDGYTFGSGTRLTVV.

The chain employs TRBV27 and TRBJ1-1, with D tentatively TRBD1 (5 bases). The CDR3 is 13 amino acids. Per germline, CDR1 MNHEY and CDR2 SMNVEV (reference sequence). V was clipped by 2 bases and J by 9 bases, with 13 bases between them. The CDR3 loop is CASSLGQGTQAFF. In nucleotides, the CDR3 is TGTGCCAGCAGTTTAGGTCAGGGAACTCAAGCTTTCTTT.

This clone was seen only a few times. The chain employs TRBV18 and TRBJ1-5; the D is unclear. The CDR3 extends over 16 amino acids. CDR1 is KGHSH, CDR2 LQKENI, per germline. V lost 3 bases to trimming and J lost 1 base, with 13 bases between them. The CDR3 loop is CASSPTYRVSNQPQHF. The CDR3 region has the DNA TGTGCCAGCTCACCGACATACCGAGTCAGCAATCAGCCCCAGCATTTT.

The gene calls are TRBV19 and TRBJ2-1; unclear D gene. Germline V gene sequence: CDR1 LNHDA, CDR2 SQIVND (reference sequence). This CDR3 comprises 14 residues. V lost 3 bases and J 4 bases, leaving 10 bases between the germline ends. The CDR3 region is CASSIRHKYNEQFF. The CDR3 DNA sequence: TGTGCCAGTAGTATCAGGCACAAGTACAATGAGCAGTTCTTC.

This rearrangement joins TRBV30 to TRBJ1-2; tentatively, D is TRBD1 (5 bases). CDR3 size: 13 residues. The germline gives CDR1 GTSNPN, CDR2 SVGIG (reference sequence). The V end was cut by 2 bases, the J end by 4 bases, with 11 bases between. The CDR3 region is CAWSSTGLYGYTF. The CDR3 nucleotides are TGTGCCTGGAGTAGTACAGGCCTCTATGGCTACACCTTC.

The J gene is TRBJ2-7, the V gene TRBV7-3; D is perhaps TRBD1 (6 bases). The CDR3 has 14 residues. Germline V gene sequence: CDR1 SGHTA, CDR2 FQGTGA. V lost 5 bases and J 1 base, leaving 12 bases between the germline ends. The CDR3 DNA is TGTGCCAGCAGCCCGACAGGAGGATCCTACGAGCAGTACTTC. It yields the protein CASSPTGGSYEQYF.

The CDR3 reads CASSYKAGDYNEQFF. The DNA of the CDR3 is TGTGCCAGCAGTTACAAGGCGGGGGACTACAATGAGCAGTTCTTC. The chain employs TRBV6-5 and TRBJ2-1; 7 bases fit TRBD2. Trimming took 2 bases from V and 3 from J; bases not matched to a gene: 4. CDR1 and CDR2 from the germline V gene are MNHEY and SVGAGI. The CDR3 extends over 15 amino acids.

The chain uses TRBV27 and TRBJ1-2, with D possibly being TRBD1 (5 bases). The germline V and J ends were trimmed by 1 base and 4 bases, with 10 bases remaining between them. Germline CDR1 MNHEY, CDR2 SMNVEV (reference sequence). The CDR3 has 14 residues. For the CDR3, the DNA is TGTGCCAGCAGTTTATTCAGGGACTCCTATGGCTACACCTTC. Amino acids: CASSLFRDSYGYTF.

The chain carries TRBV6-1 and TRBJ2-7, with D uncertain. The germline V gene encodes CDR1 MNHNS and CDR2 SASEGT. Trimming pared 1 base from V and 4 bases from J, leaving 11 bases between. CDR3 length: 14 residues. CDR3 sequence (DNA): TGTGCCAGCAGTGAAGAGGCAGGTTGGTACGAGCAGTACTTC. Protein product: CASSEEAGWYEQYF.

V and J are TRBV19 and TRBJ1-5; the D gene is possibly TRBD1 (5 bases). This CDR3 is built from 13 residues. Germline lookup yields CDR1 LNHDA and CDR2 SQIVND (reference sequence). V gave up 3 bases and J gave up 7 bases, with 10 bases separating them. The CDR3 spells CASSMGEGQPQHF. CDR3 nucleotide sequence: TGTGCCAGTAGTATGGGGGAGGGACAGCCCCAGCATTTT.

The V gene is TRBV11-2, the J gene TRBJ2-5; TRBD1 matches at 7 bases. The CDR3 runs to 13 residues. Germline-derived CDR1 and CDR2 are SGHAT and FQNNGV. Losses at the gene ends were 6 bases for V and 2 bases for J; bases not matched to a gene: 3. As DNA, the CDR3 is TGTGCCAGCAGAACAGGGGTGCAAGAGACCCAGTACTTC. Residues: CASRTGVQETQYF.

J is TRBJ1-1 and V is TRBV27; D is unclear. Germline-derived CDR1 and CDR2 are MNHEY and SMNVEV (reference sequence). The CDR3 has 14 residues. V lost 4 bases and J lost 0, with 9 bases in between. The CDR3 DNA is TGTGCCAGCAGTTCTTCCTTCCTGAACACTGAAGCTTTCTTT. The encoded protein is CASSSSFLNTEAFF.

The rearrangement joins TRBV25-1 to TRBJ1-4; D is uncertain. This CDR3 spans 15 amino acids. Germline CDR1 reads MGHDK; CDR2 reads SYGVNS. Trimming cost V 6 bases and J 8 bases, with 19 bases left between them. CDR3 bases: TGTGCCAGCAGACCGCCGACTGAAAGTGGGGAAAAACTGTTTTTT. Its protein is CASRPPTESGEKLFF.

This clone was seen a single time. CDR3 protein: CASSRASGGAGVWFF. DNA of the CDR3: TGTGCCAGCAGTCGCGCTAGCGGGGGGGCCGGGGTTTGGTTCTTC. This chain connects TRBV2 to TRBJ2-1, with 12 bases identical to TRBD2. The CDR3 covers 15 residues. The V gene end was trimmed by 5 bases and the J gene end by 15 bases; junction bases not matched to a gene: 14. The germline gives CDR1 SNHLY, CDR2 FYNNEI. The full variable domain, with the rest looked up from reference TRBV2 and TRBJ2-1, is EPEVTQTPSHQVTQMGQEVILRCVPISNHLYFYWYRQILGQKVEFLVSFYNNEISEKSEIFDDQFSVERPDGSNFTLKIRSTKLEDSAMYFCASSRASGGAGVWFFGPGTRLTVL.

As concerns this clone: Compared with germline, one end of the junction differs, possibly owing to a read error. The chain links TRBV7-8 to TRBJ1-6, with 8 bases aligning to TRBD1. CDR1 and CDR2 (germline): SGHVS, FQNEAQ. The CDR3 runs 17 residues. CDR3 sequence: CASSLAPPGGVSSPLHF. The CDR3 DNA follows: TGTGCCAGCAGCCTAGCCCCCCCAGGGGGCGTCAGTTCACCCCTCCACTTT.

The V and J genes are TRBV6-5 and TRBJ1-1; possibly TRBD1 for D (6 bases). Germline CDR1 MNHEY, CDR2 SVGAGI. CDR3 length: 13 amino acids. V lost 10 bases, J lost 3 bases, and 15 bases lay in between. CDR3 in DNA: TGTGCCACCCGGCCGGGGGGCTACACTGAAGCTTTCTTT. Amino acids: CATRPGGYTEAFF.

V and J are TRBV13 and TRBJ1-5, with D uncertain. V was pared by 4 bases and J by 2 bases, with 9 bases between. The CDR3 has 14 residues. Germline assignment: CDR1 PRHDT and CDR2 FYEKMQ (reference sequence). DNA for the CDR3: TGTGCCAGCAGCTCCGGAGGTCGCAATCAGCCCCAGCATTTT. It translates to CASSSGGRNQPQHF.

The chain recombines TRBV13 with TRBJ1-1; the D gene is possibly TRBD1 (6 bases). Trimming cost V 5 bases and J 5 bases, with 21 bases left between them. Germline CDR1 and CDR2: PRHDT and FYEKMQ (reference sequence). This CDR3 spans 16 amino acids. In DNA, the CDR3 is TGTGCCAGCAGCCCGACACGAGACAGGTTCTCTACTGAAGCTTTCTTT. It codes for CASSPTRDRFSTEAFF.

The chain carries TRBV19 and TRBJ2-3; 8 bases map to TRBD2. Germline values: CDR1 LNHDA, CDR2 SQIVND (reference sequence). J gave up 2 bases and V 4 bases, and 11 bases lay outside the gene matches. The CDR3 has 17 amino acids. Written as DNA, the CDR3 is TGTGCCAGTAGTAGGTCTGGGCGGGGGGTACTCACAGATACGCAGTATTTT. As protein: CASSRSGRGVLTDTQYF.

The V gene is TRBV5-1, the J gene TRBJ1-1, with D perhaps TRBD1 (6 bases). This CDR3 region has 16 residues. Trimming removed 2 bases at V and 0 bases at J, with 14 bases between. Germline V gene data show CDR1 as SGHRS and CDR2 as YFSETQ. The CDR3 sequence is CASSFGTLPMNTEAFF. CDR3 sequence (DNA): TGCGCCAGCAGCTTTGGGACACTTCCCATGAACACTGAAGCTTTCTTT.

The chain is built from TRBV5-1 and TRBJ1-5, with a weak D call TRBD1 (6 bases). Germline lookup yields CDR1 SGHRS and CDR2 YFSETQ. This CDR3 is 15 amino acids long. V shed 2 bases and J shed 0 bases, with 9 bases lying between them. CDR3 DNA: TGCGCCAGCAGCTTTACAGGGAATAGCAATCAGCCCCAGCATTTT. This translates into CASSFTGNSNQPQHF.

This sequence joins TRBV4-1 and TRBJ1-2; D unresolved. Looked up from germline, CDR1 is MGHRA and CDR2 is YSYEKL. V was trimmed by 4 bases and J by 8 bases, leaving 20 bases between them. The CDR3 consists of 15 residues. The CDR3 region is CASSPPTRRYLGYTF. The CDR3 DNA follows: TGCGCCAGCAGCCCCCCCACACGGAGATATCTAGGCTACACCTTC.

There are many counts of this clone. The chain is built from TRBV7-6 and TRBJ2-2, with TRBD2 matching over 12 bases. The CDR3 totals 18 residues. Germline lookup yields CDR1 SGHVS and CDR2 FNYEAQ. V was clipped by 1 base and J by 3 bases; unmatched bases: 6. The CDR3 coding sequence is TGTGCCAGCAGCTTAGTCCTAGCGGGGGGGACGGACACCGGGGAGCTGTTTTTT. This gives the protein CASSLVLAGGTDTGELFF.

The genes are TRBV18 and TRBJ1-5, with TRBD1 matching 7 bases. J lost 6 bases, V lost 2 bases, and 7 bases had no gene match. The CDR3 totals 15 residues. CDR1 is KGHSH, CDR2 LQKENI, per germline. The CDR3 spells CASSPTDRVGQPQHF. CDR3 in DNA: TGTGCCAGCTCACCAACAGACAGGGTAGGTCAGCCCCAGCATTTT.